Included here is one T cell receptor beta chain sequence, with context. The antigen remains unidentified. The sample originates from a study of cytomegalovirus exposure and HLA in healthy donors. Study outcomes and limitations: Trimming of TCR beta V- and J-genes showed a link, identified in a later analysis, to a missense DCLRE1C variant.

Trimming stripped 7 bases from V and 3 bases from J, with 29 bases between. Germline lookup yields CDR1 WNHNN and CDR2 SYGVQD (reference sequence). The CDR3 has 19 amino acids. The PCR ran on 60 Vbeta and 13 Jbeta primers. The repertoire was sequenced with immunoSEQ multiplex PCR; TCRdb's copy has only in-frame clones and lacks some. The sample records roughly 130,000 clones, approximately 72% being singletons. The sample comprised PBMCs. The clonotype was recovered from a human donor in good health. The V and J genes are TRBV10-1 and TRBJ2-3; tentative D call: TRBD2 (6 bases). For the CDR3, the DNA is TGCGCCAGCATTGATCCCGCTCCCGGGACTCATGGAACGACAGATACGCAGTATTTT. Its protein is CASIDPAPGTHGTTDTQYF.